The clone carrying this T cell receptor (beta chain) was picked up a small number of times. The antigen is unknown. Using immunoSEQ multiplex PCR, the repertoire was profiled, and TCRdb retains in-frame clones only, with some absent. The sample yields about 29,000 clones, more than 85% seen once. The V gene end was trimmed by 6 bases and the J gene end by 4 bases; junction bases not matched to a gene: 5. Germline values: CDR1 LGHNA, CDR2 YNFKEQ. CDR3 length: 14 amino acids. This entry is derived from a study of chemoradiotherapy in HPV16-positive cancers. Looking at the study overall: Functional T-cell assays on a couple of HPV16-positive patients' cells defined candidate HPV-specific clones and common TCR motifs. General study results and limits: Non-HPV-specific T cells did not expand in tumors during treatment, whereas candidate HPV-specific clones and E7-related motifs did.

V usage is TRBV4-2 and J usage is TRBJ2-3, with 9 positions matching TRBD2. Material: blood, obtained from a patient who underwent chemoradiotherapy. The receptor comes from a human donor with HPV-associated anogenital cancer. The chain's CDR3 is CASSISGSADTQYF. The CDR3 coding sequence is TGTGCCAGCAGTATTAGCGGGAGTGCAGATACGCAGTATTTT.